This T cell receptor beta chain was sequenced for a study of OX40 agonist ivuxolimab in advanced cancers. As for this clone: Its antigen is undetermined.

V lost 5 bases to trimming and J lost 5 bases, with 17 bases between them. The CDR3 sequence is 14 residues long. Germline CDR1 reads SGHRS; CDR2 reads YFSETQ. The table came from immunoSEQ multiplex PCR; TCRdb's copy has only in-frame clones and leaves some out. Of more than 90,000 clones in the sample, about four fifths were seen once. The study, taken as a whole, reports: Expanded clones tended on average to be more numerous among CD8+ T cells than CD4+.

This sequence was found in an adult with an advanced solid tumor such as melanoma, head and neck, liver or kidney cancer. The sample in question was CD4+ or CD8+ T cells sorted from blood, obtained in a trial of the OX40 agonist ivuxolimab. V is TRBV5-1 and J is TRBJ2-7; D may be TRBD2 (5 bases). This chain's CDR3 is CASSSGRAGDEQYF. CDR3 sequence (DNA): TGCGCCAGCAGTTCCGGACGGGCCGGGGACGAGCAGTACTTC.